The rows below give T cell receptor beta chains drawn from one sample of a study of blood T cell repertoires in COVID-19. Clones were read by immunoSEQ multiplex PCR, and TCRdb kept only the in-frame ones, dropping some. The repertoire includes under 150,000 clones, approximately 81% of them detected once, and less than 15% sits in the top ten. The sample taken for sequencing was peripheral blood. These receptors were taken from a human donor in a cohort sampled during active COVID-19. Each CDR3 is given without its conserved first and last residue.

length | J | V | CDR3
13 | TRBJ1-1 | TRBV7-9 | ASSYLKGGLTEAF
11 | TRBJ2-7 | TRBV28 | ASTHRGRGEQY
10 | TRBJ2-1 | TRBV28 | ASPSPYNEQF
12 | TRBJ2-2 | TRBV6-5 | ASRHRGNTGELF
13 | TRBJ1-5 | TRBV6-5 | ASSYSGQGQQPQH
13 | TRBJ1-3 | TRBV9 | ASSLRGYSGNTIY
14 | TRBJ2-7 | TRBV5-4 | ASSPGQTLSTYEQY
11 | TRBJ2-1 | TRBV7-2 | ASSWGLNNEQF
12 | TRBJ1-2 | TRBV6-4 | ASRPLDRAAGYT
10 | TRBJ2-1 | TRBV9 | ASSPGYGSTF
10 | TRBJ2-2 | TRBV11-2 | ASSKGAGELF
12 | TRBJ1-5 | TRBV6-5 | ASSWGQSNQPQH
15 | TRBJ2-7 | TRBV5-1 | ASSPGRRQRASDEQY
12 | TRBJ2-2 | TRBV11-3 | ASSSGTVTGELF
14 | TRBJ1-4 | TRBV28 | ASSPRTGGKGEKLF
14 | TRBJ2-3 | TRBV5-1 | ASSLGGLTSTDTQY
11 | TRBJ2-1 | TRBV6-2/TRBV6-3 | ASSYERGYEQF
13 | TRBJ2-5 | TRBV7-2 | ASSSRTGRGETQY
11 | TRBJ2-1 | TRBV4-2 | ASRPDSTNEQF
10 | TRBJ2-1 | TRBV9 | ASSDLSEEQF
12 | TRBJ2-2 | TRBV7-9 | ASKPGENTGELF
14 | TRBJ1-2 | TRBV5-6 | ASSLGRQGRNYGYT
14 | TRBJ2-2 | TRBV5-4 | ASSPGTSGDTGELF
18 | TRBJ1-1 | TRBV19 | ASSLNRPGQAIPMNTEAF
11 | TRBJ1-1 | TRBV6-6 | ASSYTGNTEAF
10 | TRBJ2-1 | TRBV9 | ASSVKNNEQF
13 | TRBJ1-5 | TRBV7-6 | ASSMGQGKDQPQH
10 | TRBJ1-5 | TRBV12-3/TRBV12-4 | ASSYINQPQH
12 | TRBJ2-3 | TRBV19 | ASSTSGGADTQY
11 | TRBJ2-7 | TRBV12-3/TRBV12-4 | ASSLAGSYEQY
13 | TRBJ1-5 | TRBV12-5 | ASGLSSSGNQPQH
10 | TRBJ2-7 | TRBV29-1 | SVETGPYEQY